One sample yielded the 22 T cell receptor beta chains listed below, sequenced in a study of T cells in Graves' hyperthyroidism and ophthalmopathy. RNA transcripts provided the source from which TCR beta CDR3 regions were amplified. First-round RT-PCR with HTBI primers amplified the TCR CDR3 region. TCRdb reprocessed the multiplex PCR reads via MiXCR and lists one record per CDR3 protein. The data hold around 450,000 distinct CDR3 sequences, with 15% to 19% observed a single time. The sample was blood. The receptors derive from a young woman with Graves' hyperthyroidism.

V gene TRBV6-5 combines with J gene TRBJ2-7; 10 bases are a match to TRBD2. The germline V gene encodes CDR1 MNHEY and CDR2 SVGAGI. The CDR3 covers 14 residues. V shed 4 bases, J shed 4 bases, and the junction held 4 bases outside the gene matches. CDR3 in DNA: TGTGCCAGCAGTTTTCGGACTAGCGGATACGAGCAGTACTTC. This gives the protein CASSFRTSGYEQYF.

This clonotype was seen many times. The rearrangement uses TRBV7-9 and TRBJ2-7; possible D gene TRBD1, 6 bases. Germline loops: CDR1 SEHNR, CDR2 FQNEAQ (reference sequence). The CDR3 runs 14 residues. The ends were cut back, 6 bases at V and 3 bases at J, with 15 bases in the middle. The CDR3 here is CASSSLGQSYEQYF. DNA of the CDR3: TGTGCCAGCAGTTCATTAGGACAGAGCTACGAGCAGTACTTC. Using reference TRBV7-9 and TRBJ2-7 for the parts outside the CDR3, the full variable domain is DTGVSQNPRHKITKRGQNVTFRCDPISEHNRLYWYRQTLGQGPEFLTYFQNEAQLEKSRLLSDRFSAERPKGSFSTLEIQRTEQGDSAMYLCASSSLGQSYEQYFGPGTRLTVT.

Many counts were recorded for this clonotype. The chain uses TRBV14 and TRBJ2-7, with D maybe TRBD2 (6 bases). This CDR3 is built from 15 residues. Trimming pared 1 base from V and 3 bases from J, leaving 13 bases between. Germline assignment: CDR1 SGHDN and CDR2 FVKESK. The CDR3 loop reads CASSQAMGGIYEQYF. CDR3 DNA sequence: TGTGCCAGCAGCCAAGCAATGGGGGGTATCTACGAGCAGTACTTC.

This clonotype showed up many times. CDR3 protein: CASSAGTGVVGELFF. The CDR3 DNA follows: TGTGCCAGTAGTGCTGGGACAGGGGTGGTCGGGGAGCTGTTTTTT. V gene TRBV19 combines with J gene TRBJ2-2, with 10 bases fitting TRBD1. Germline V CDR1 and CDR2: LNHDA, SQIVND (reference sequence). Unmatched junction bases numbered 7, after V lost 5 bases and J lost 7 bases. There are 15 residues in the CDR3.

In its sample, this clonotype was seen a few times. This sequence joins TRBV19 and TRBJ2-1, with 9 bases lining up with TRBD2. This CDR3 is 14 amino acids long. Germline CDR1 is LNHDA and CDR2 is SQIVND (reference sequence). Germline trimming cut 1 base from V and 9 bases from J; bases unmatched to any gene: 4. In nucleotides, the CDR3 is TGTGCCAGTAGTATAGTTGGCGGGAGGGGTGAGCAGTTCTTC. Residues: CASSIVGGRGEQFF.

This clonotype occurred many times. The V call is TRBV24-1, the J call TRBJ2-1, with D possibly matching TRBD2 (6 bases). The CDR3 totals 13 residues. The V end was cut by 7 bases, the J end by 8 bases, with 14 bases between. The germline V gene encodes CDR1 KGHDR and CDR2 SFDVKD. The CDR3 region has the DNA TGTGCCACCAGCGCCGGGAGTACGTATGAGCAGTTCTTC. This encodes CATSAGSTYEQFF.

This clonotype was observed many times. The CDR3 DNA reads as TGCGCCAGCAGCTCTTCGGGGTGGCCTAATGAAAAACTGTTTTTT. Protein: CASSSSGWPNEKLFF. The J gene is TRBJ1-4, the V gene TRBV5-1, with D hard to call. CDR3 length: 15 residues. The germline CDR1 and CDR2 sequences are SGHRS and YFSETQ. Trimming took off 3 bases at V and 3 bases at J, with 12 bases between the two ends.

As concerns this clonotype: This may come from a read error, since a much larger clone is one base off. The chain employs TRBV7-2 and TRBJ1-2, with D possibly matching TRBD1 (5 bases). CDR3 length: 15 residues. The germline CDR1 and CDR2 sequences are SGHTA and FQGNSA. In nucleotides, the CDR3 is TGTGCCAGCAGCTTTTCCCCGGGACTTCACTATAGCTACACCTTC. Its translation is CASSFSPGLHYSYTF. Full variable domain (outside the CDR3, taken from reference TRBV7-2 and TRBJ1-2): GAGVSQSPSNKVTEKGKDVELRCDPISGHTALYWYRQSLGQGLEFLIYFQGNSAPDKSGLPSDRFSAERTGGSVSTLTIQRTQQEDSAVYLCASSFSPGLHYSYTFGSGTRLTVV.

The table lists this clonotype with many counts. The V call is TRBV5-1, the J call TRBJ2-7; tentative D call: TRBD1 (6 bases). V gave up 6 bases and J gave up 5 bases, with 15 bases separating them. CDR3 size: 13 residues. The germline CDR1 and CDR2 sequences are SGHRS and YFSETQ. In nucleotides, the CDR3 is TGCGCCAGCACACAGGGCCTTTCGCACGAGCAGTACTTC. Its translation is CASTQGLSHEQYF.

The chain couples TRBV10-3 to TRBJ2-2, with 14 bases matching TRBD2. The germline V gene encodes CDR1 ENHRY and CDR2 SYGVKD. This CDR3 region has 17 residues. With 6 bases clipped from V and 5 bases from J, the junction kept 8 bases outside the gene matches. CDR3 nucleotides: TGTGCCATCAGCCCGGGACTAGCGGGGGAAGGGACCGGGGAGCTGTTTTTT. Protein: CAISPGLAGEGTGELFF.

In the case of this clonotype: Since a much larger clone is just one base distant, this may be a read error. Given the absence of the conserved phenylalanine or tryptophan at the CDR3 end, a read error is likely. The gene calls are TRBV2 and TRBJ2-5, with D hard to call. CDR3 size: 12 residues. Germline CDR1 and CDR2: SNHLY and FYNNEI. Trimming left V 4 bases short and J 5 bases short, with 8 bases between. The CDR3 DNA reads as TGTGCCAGCAGTGTACGAGAGGAGACCCAGTACCTC. Translated: CASSVREETQYL.

The rearrangement uses TRBV3-1 and TRBJ2-1, with TRBD1 identical over 10 bases. Germline V gives CDR1 LGHDT, CDR2 YNNKEL (reference sequence). The CDR3 totals 17 residues. V was clipped by 4 bases and J by 6 bases; unmatched bases: 12. The CDR3 region has the DNA TGTGCCAGCAGCCCCAGAGCCGGGACAGGGGATTTCAATGAGCAGTTCTTC. Amino acids: CASSPRAGTGDFNEQFF.

This clonotype was picked up many times. The chain recombines TRBV13 with TRBJ2-7, with D uncertain. This CDR3 spans 14 amino acids. Per the germline V gene, CDR1 is PRHDT and CDR2 is FYEKMQ (reference sequence). Trimming took 0 bases from V and 2 from J, leaving 8 bases between them. This CDR3 reads CASSLGRVAYEQYF. DNA of the CDR3: TGTGCCAGCAGCTTAGGCCGGGTGGCCTACGAGCAGTACTTC.

The rearrangement joins TRBV6-1 to TRBJ1-6; a weak D match, TRBD1 (5 bases). CDR1 MNHNS and CDR2 SASEGT come from the germline V gene. This CDR3 is built from 15 residues. Trimming took 6 bases from V and 5 from J, leaving 14 bases between them. The CDR3 reads CASSSRTGDNSPLHF. In nucleotides, the CDR3 is TGTGCCAGCAGCTCTCGGACGGGGGATAATTCACCCCTCCACTTT.

The rearrangement links TRBV20-1 to TRBJ1-5; D is ambiguous. V lost 5 bases to trimming and J lost 0 bases, with 8 bases between them. CDR3 size: 13 residues. Germline CDR1 reads DFQATT; CDR2 reads SNEGSKA (reference sequence). DNA of the CDR3: TGCAGTGCTCGCCAGATTAGCAATCAGCCCCAGCATTTT. Translated: CSARQISNQPQHF.

The sample holds many counts of this clonotype. The rearrangement links TRBV19 to TRBJ2-2; perhaps TRBD1 as D (6 bases). The germline V gene has CDR1 LNHDA and CDR2 SQIVND (reference sequence). The V end was cut by 3 bases, the J end by 1 base, with 15 bases between. This CDR3 region has 17 residues. CDR3 in DNA: TGTGCCAGTAGTATCTACCTGGGACACCGGAACACCGGGGAGCTGTTTTTT. It yields the protein CASSIYLGHRNTGELFF.

This clonotype was seen repeatedly, ten times or more. V usage is TRBV7-3 and J usage is TRBJ2-7, with TRBD1 matching 9 bases. This CDR3 is 14 amino acids long. J gave up 6 bases and V 5 bases, and 8 bases lay outside the gene matches. CDR1 and CDR2 from the germline V gene are SGHTA and FQGTGA. The CDR3 region is CASSPQDRGSEQYF. CDR3 nucleotide sequence: TGTGCCAGCAGCCCGCAGGACAGGGGCTCCGAGCAGTACTTC.

This sequence joins TRBV5-5 and TRBJ2-7; TRBD2 is a possible D gene (7 bases). Deletions cut 4 bases from V and 4 bases from J, with 21 bases between. This CDR3 is 16 amino acids long. From germline, CDR1 is SGHKS and CDR2 YYEKEE (reference sequence). CDR3 in amino acids: CASSPARGAGKYEQYF. CDR3 nucleotide sequence: TGTGCCAGCAGCCCTGCTCGGGGGGCGGGGAAATACGAGCAGTACTTC.

A few counts support this clonotype. The junction departs from the called germline gene at one end, perhaps through a read error. The chain has TRBV5-1 and TRBJ2-2; D perhaps matches TRBD2 (6 bases). This CDR3 has 13 residues. The V gene's germline CDR1 is SGHRS and CDR2 YFSETQ. In DNA, the CDR3 is TGCGCCAGCGGCTTGGGGGGTCCCGGGGAGCTGTTTTTT. The encoded protein is CASGLGGPGELFF.

This rearrangement joins TRBV10-3 to TRBJ1-2; D might be TRBD1 (5 bases). Per germline, CDR1 ENHRY and CDR2 SYGVKD. CDR3 length: 15 residues. Trimming shortened V by 2 bases and J by 7 bases, and 17 bases separated the two germline ends. The CDR3 here is CAISERAGPGRGYTF. In DNA form, the CDR3 reads TGTGCCATCAGTGAGCGGGCAGGGCCGGGGCGTGGCTACACCTTC.

There are many counts of this clonotype. This chain uses TRBV27 with TRBJ2-3; TRBD2 aligns across 9 bases. Trimming took 5 bases from V and 7 from J; bases not matched to a gene: 19. Germline CDR1 is MNHEY and CDR2 is SMNVEV (reference sequence). This CDR3 has 18 residues. This CDR3 reads CASSTRTGSGRLRNTQYF. The CDR3 DNA reads TGTGCCAGCAGTACCCGGACTGGGAGCGGGAGGTTGAGGAATACGCAGTATTTT.

V gene TRBV29-1 combines with J gene TRBJ2-7; 9 bases line up with TRBD2. Germline-derived CDR1 and CDR2 are SQVTM and ANQGSEA. The ends lost 4 bases at V and 4 bases at J; junction bases unmatched: 11. This CDR3 is 15 amino acids long. The CDR3 sequence is CSVALRLAEPYEQYF. The CDR3, as DNA: TGCAGCGTTGCCCTCCGACTAGCGGAACCGTACGAGCAGTACTTC.